This T cell receptor beta chain originates from a study of monozygotic twins with cystic fibrosis. Looking at the study overall: Approximately 2.8 micrograms of fragmented DNA underwent about 15 PCR cycles for library preparation.

General study findings and limits: Monozygotic CF twin pairs shared significantly more nucleotide-identical clonotypes than unrelated CF individuals did.

Germline V gives CDR1 SGHRS, CDR2 YFSETQ. This CDR3 comprises 14 residues. Using immunoSEQ multiplex PCR, the repertoire was profiled, and TCRdb retains in-frame clones only, with some absent. The top ten hold 0.15% to 0.2% of the sample, which has some 35,000 clones, about 89% seen once. Comments on this clone: The antigen is not known.

The sample consisted of blood. The chain joins TRBV5-1 to TRBJ2-5; TRBD1 matches 8 bases. The DNA end lines up better with TRBJ2-7; the J call may be wrong. The TCR sequence derives from a boy aged 2 to 10 with cystic fibrosis. The CDR3 protein is CASSFGQGSYEQYF. The CDR3 DNA reads as TGCGCCAGCAGCTTCGGACAGGGATCCTACGAGCAGTACTTC.